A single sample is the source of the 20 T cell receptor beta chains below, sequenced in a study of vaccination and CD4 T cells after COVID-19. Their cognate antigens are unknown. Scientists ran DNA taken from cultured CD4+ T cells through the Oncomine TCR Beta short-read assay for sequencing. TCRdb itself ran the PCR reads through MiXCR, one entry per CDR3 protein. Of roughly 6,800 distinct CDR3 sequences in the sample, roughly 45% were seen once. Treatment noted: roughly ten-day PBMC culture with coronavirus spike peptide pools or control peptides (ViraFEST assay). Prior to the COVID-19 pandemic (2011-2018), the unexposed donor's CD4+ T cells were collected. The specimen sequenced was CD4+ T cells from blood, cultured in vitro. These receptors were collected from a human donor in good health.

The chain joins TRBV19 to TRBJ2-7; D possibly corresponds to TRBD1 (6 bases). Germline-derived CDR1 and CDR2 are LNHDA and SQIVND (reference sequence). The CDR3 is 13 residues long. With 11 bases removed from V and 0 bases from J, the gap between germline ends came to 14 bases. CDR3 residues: CAVRRDNSYEQYF. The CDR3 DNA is TGTGCCGTCCGCCGGGACAACTCCTACGAGCAGTACTTC.

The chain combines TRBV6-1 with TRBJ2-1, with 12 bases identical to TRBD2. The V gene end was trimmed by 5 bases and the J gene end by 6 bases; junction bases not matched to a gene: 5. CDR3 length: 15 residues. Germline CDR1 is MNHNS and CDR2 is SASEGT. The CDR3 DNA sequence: TGTGCCAGCAGTCGGACTAGCGGGGTGGCCAATGAGCAGTTCTTC. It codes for CASSRTSGVANEQFF.

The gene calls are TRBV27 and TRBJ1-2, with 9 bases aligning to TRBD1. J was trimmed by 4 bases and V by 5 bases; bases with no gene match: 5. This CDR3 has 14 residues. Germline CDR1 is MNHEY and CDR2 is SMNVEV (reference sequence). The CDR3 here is CASSVQGAGYGYTF. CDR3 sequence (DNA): TGTGCCAGCAGTGTACAGGGGGCAGGCTATGGCTACACCTTC.

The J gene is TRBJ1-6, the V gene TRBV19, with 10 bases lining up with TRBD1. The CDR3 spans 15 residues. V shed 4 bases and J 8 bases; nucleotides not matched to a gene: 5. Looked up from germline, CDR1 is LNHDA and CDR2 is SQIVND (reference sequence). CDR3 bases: TGTGCCAGTAGTACGAGACAGGGGGCATATTCACCCCTCCACTTT. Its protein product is CASSTRQGAYSPLHF.

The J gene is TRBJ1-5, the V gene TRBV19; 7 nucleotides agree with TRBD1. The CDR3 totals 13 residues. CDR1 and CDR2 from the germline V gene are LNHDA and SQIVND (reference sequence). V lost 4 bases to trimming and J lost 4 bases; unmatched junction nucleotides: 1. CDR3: CASSRDRNQPQHF. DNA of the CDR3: TGTGCCAGTAGTAGGGACAGAAATCAGCCCCAGCATTTT.

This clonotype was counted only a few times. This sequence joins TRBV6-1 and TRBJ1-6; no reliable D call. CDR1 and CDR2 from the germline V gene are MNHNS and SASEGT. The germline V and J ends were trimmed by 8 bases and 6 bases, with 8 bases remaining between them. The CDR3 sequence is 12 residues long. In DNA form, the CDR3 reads TGTGCCAGCCTAACAGTTAATTCACCCCTCCACTTT. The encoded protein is CASLTVNSPLHF.

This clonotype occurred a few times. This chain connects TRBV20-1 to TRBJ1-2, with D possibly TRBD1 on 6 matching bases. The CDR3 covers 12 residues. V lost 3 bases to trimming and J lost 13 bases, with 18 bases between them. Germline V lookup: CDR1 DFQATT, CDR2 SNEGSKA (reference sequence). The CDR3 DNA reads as TGCAGTGCTAGGAGGCCCAGGGGCGAGTCCACCTTC. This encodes CSARRPRGESTF.

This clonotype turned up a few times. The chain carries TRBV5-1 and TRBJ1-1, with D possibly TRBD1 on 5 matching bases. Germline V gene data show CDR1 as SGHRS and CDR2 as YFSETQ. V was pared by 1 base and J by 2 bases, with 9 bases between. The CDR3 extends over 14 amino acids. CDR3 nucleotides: TGCGCCAGCAGCTTGTCAGGGCGAAACACTGAAGCTTTCTTT. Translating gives CASSLSGRNTEAFF.

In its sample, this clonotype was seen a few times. The CDR3 region has the DNA TGTGCCAGCAGCGTTAGCGGGGGACCGGATCAGCCCCAGCATTTT. This gives the protein CASSVSGGPDQPQHF. The rearrangement uses TRBV9 and TRBJ1-5; maybe TRBD1 (5 bases). In germline, CDR1 is SGDLS, CDR2 YYNGEE. Trimming removed 2 bases from V and 5 bases from J, with 14 bases in between. This CDR3 is built from 15 residues.

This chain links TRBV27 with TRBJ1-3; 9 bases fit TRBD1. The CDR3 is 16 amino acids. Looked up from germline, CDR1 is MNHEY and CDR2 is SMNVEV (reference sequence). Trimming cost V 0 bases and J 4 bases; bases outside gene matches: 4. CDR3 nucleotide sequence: TGTGCCAGCAGTTTATCCGACAGGGGGAACGGAAACACCATATATTTT. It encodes CASSLSDRGNGNTIYF.

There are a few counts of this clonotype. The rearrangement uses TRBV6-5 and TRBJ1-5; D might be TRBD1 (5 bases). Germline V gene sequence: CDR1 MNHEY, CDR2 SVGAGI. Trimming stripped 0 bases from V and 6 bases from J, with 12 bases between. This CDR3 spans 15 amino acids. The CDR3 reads CASSYSRGGSQPQHF. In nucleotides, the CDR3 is TGTGCCAGCAGTTACTCGAGGGGCGGGAGTCAGCCCCAGCATTTT.

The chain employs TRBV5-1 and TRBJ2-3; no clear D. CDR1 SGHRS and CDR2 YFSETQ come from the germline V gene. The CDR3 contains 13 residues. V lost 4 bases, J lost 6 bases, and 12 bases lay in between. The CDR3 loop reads CASSLPIMDTQYF. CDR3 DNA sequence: TGCGCCAGCAGCCTTCCGATTATGGATACGCAGTATTTT.

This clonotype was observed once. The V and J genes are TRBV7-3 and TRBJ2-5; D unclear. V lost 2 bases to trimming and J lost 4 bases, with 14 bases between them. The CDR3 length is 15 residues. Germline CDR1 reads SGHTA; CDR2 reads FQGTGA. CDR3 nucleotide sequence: TGTGCCAGCAGCTTAGGTCCGGAACTGGGAGAGACCCAGTACTTC. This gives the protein CASSLGPELGETQYF.

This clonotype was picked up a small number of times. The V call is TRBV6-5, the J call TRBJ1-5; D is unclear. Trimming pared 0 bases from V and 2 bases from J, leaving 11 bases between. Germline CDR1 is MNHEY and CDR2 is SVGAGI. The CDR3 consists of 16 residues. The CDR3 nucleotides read TGTGCCAGCAGTTACTCGATTCAGCCAGGCAATCAGCCCCAGCATTTT. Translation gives CASSYSIQPGNQPQHF.

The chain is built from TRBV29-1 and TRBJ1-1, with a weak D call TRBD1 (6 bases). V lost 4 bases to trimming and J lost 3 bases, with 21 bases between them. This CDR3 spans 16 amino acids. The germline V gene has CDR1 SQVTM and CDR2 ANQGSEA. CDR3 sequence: CSVALVARGGDTEAFF. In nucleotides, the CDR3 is TGCAGCGTTGCCCTTGTGGCCAGGGGCGGGGACACTGAAGCTTTCTTT.

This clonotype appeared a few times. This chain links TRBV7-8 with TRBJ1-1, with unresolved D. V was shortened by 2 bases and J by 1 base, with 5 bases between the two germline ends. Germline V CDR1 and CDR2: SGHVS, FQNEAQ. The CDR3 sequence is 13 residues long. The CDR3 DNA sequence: TGTGCCAGCAGCTTAATAGGGAACACTGAAGCTTTCTTT. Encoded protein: CASSLIGNTEAFF.

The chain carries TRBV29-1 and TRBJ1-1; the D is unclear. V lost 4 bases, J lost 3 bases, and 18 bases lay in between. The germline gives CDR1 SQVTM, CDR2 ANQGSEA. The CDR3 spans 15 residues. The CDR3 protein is CSVGGRLATHTEAFF. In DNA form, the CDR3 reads TGCAGCGTTGGGGGAAGACTTGCTACTCACACTGAAGCTTTCTTT. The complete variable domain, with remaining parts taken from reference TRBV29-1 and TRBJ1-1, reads SAVISQKPSRDICQRGTSLTIQCQVDSQVTMMFWYRQQPGQSLTLIATANQGSEATYESGFVIDKFPISRPNLTFSTLTVSNMSPEDSSIYLCSVGGRLATHTEAFFGQGTRLTVV.

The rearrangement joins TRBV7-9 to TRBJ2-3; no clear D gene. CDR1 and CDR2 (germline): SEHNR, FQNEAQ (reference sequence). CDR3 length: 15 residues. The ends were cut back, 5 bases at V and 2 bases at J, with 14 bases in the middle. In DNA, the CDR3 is TGTGCCAGCAGCGCGCCCGTAGAAAACACAGATACGCAGTATTTT. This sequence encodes CASSAPVENTDTQYF.

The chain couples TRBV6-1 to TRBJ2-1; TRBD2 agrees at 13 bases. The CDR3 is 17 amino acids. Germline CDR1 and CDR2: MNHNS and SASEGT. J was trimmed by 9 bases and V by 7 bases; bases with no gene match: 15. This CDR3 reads CASNPPPLAGGPSEQFF. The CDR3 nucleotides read TGTGCCAGCAACCCACCCCCACTAGCGGGGGGGCCGAGTGAGCAGTTCTTC.

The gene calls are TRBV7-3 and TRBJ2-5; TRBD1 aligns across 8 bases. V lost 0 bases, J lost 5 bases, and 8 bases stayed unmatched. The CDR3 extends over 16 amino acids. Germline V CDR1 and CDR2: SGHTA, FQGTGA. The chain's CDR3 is CASSLTAAGGRETQYF. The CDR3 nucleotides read TGTGCCAGCAGCTTAACTGCCGCAGGGGGCCGCGAGACCCAGTACTTC.